The 12 T cell receptor beta chains in this list originate from one sample, sequenced in a study of blood T cell repertoires in COVID-19. Method: immunoSEQ multiplex PCR; TCRdb's copy keeps in-frame clones and lacks some. The repertoire consists of 100,000 to 150,000 clones, with around 81% occurring once and the leading ten covering about an eighth. Sequencing was performed on peripheral blood. All receptors derive from a man in his 60s with acute or convalescent COVID-19.

J is TRBJ2-7 and V is TRBV3-1 (or the pseudogene TRBV3-2); 9 bases are a match to TRBD1. Germline trimming cut 7 bases from V and 5 bases from J; bases unmatched to any gene: 9. The CDR3 has 14 amino acids. Germline loops: CDR1 LGHDT, CDR2 YNNKEL (reference sequence). The CDR3: CASTHKGQGNEQYF. Here the CDR3 DNA reads TGTGCCAGCACCCACAAGGGACAGGGTAACGAGCAGTACTTC.

The chain joins TRBV7-8 to TRBJ2-6; TRBD1 is a possible D gene (5 bases). The CDR3 sequence is 15 residues long. Germline CDR1 reads SGHVS; CDR2 reads FQNEAQ. V lost 6 bases and J lost 1, with 10 bases in between. The CDR3 sequence is CASSQGVSGANVLTF. Here the CDR3 DNA reads TGTGCCAGCAGTCAAGGGGTATCTGGGGCCAACGTCCTGACTTTC.

A few counts support this clone. The V gene is TRBV24-1, the J gene TRBJ2-4; TRBD2 matches 16 bases. CDR1 is KGHDR, CDR2 SFDVKD, per germline. The ends lost 3 bases at V and 5 bases at J; junction bases unmatched: 3. CDR3 length: 17 amino acids. The DNA for the CDR3 is TGTGCCACCAGTGATGGGACTAGCGGGAGGGCCCAAAACATTCAGTACTTC. As protein: CATSDGTSGRAQNIQYF.

The chain has TRBV23-1 and TRBJ2-3, with D possibly TRBD2 on 5 matching bases. TRBV23-1 is filed as an ORF, its function uncertain. The V end lost 8 bases, the J end lost 2 bases, and 17 bases lay between the germline ends. This CDR3 is 15 amino acids long. This CDR3 is CASVRGPGSTDTQYF. DNA for the CDR3: TGCGCCAGCGTCAGAGGGCCGGGGTCCACAGATACGCAGTATTTT.

The genes are TRBV19 and TRBJ2-3, with D maybe TRBD2 (5 bases). V was trimmed by 4 bases and J by 3 bases, leaving 8 bases between them. CDR1 is LNHDA, CDR2 SQIVND, per germline (reference sequence). This CDR3 has 13 amino acids. In nucleotides, the CDR3 is TGTGCCAGTAGTACGAGGGAGACAGATACGCAGTATTTT. Translated, it gives CASSTRETDTQYF.

This rearrangement joins TRBV28 to TRBJ2-3; TRBD2 agrees at 12 bases. The CDR3 contains 18 residues. The junction had 14 bases not matched to a gene; V was cut back by 5 bases and J by 5 bases. Germline lookup yields CDR1 MDHEN and CDR2 SYDVKM. Here the CDR3 DNA reads TGTGCCAGCAGTCTAGGAGCTAGCGGGAGGGCGGGGGTAGATACGCAGTATTTT. As protein: CASSLGASGRAGVDTQYF.

The chain carries TRBV4-2 and TRBJ2-1; 9 bases agree with TRBD1. V trimming: 5 bases; J trimming: 3 bases; junction bases outside the gene matches: 8. The CDR3 has 16 amino acids. Germline lookup yields CDR1 LGHNA and CDR2 YNFKEQ. The CDR3 loop reads CASSSTGGRVYNEQFF. In DNA form, the CDR3 reads TGTGCCAGCAGCTCGACAGGGGGAAGGGTCTACAATGAGCAGTTCTTC.

The chain recombines TRBV27 with TRBJ2-3; unclear D gene. Trimming pared 6 bases from V and 6 bases from J, leaving 10 bases between. The length of the CDR3 is 12 residues. The germline gives CDR1 MNHEY, CDR2 SMNVEV (reference sequence). CDR3: CASRTPPDTQYF. As DNA, the CDR3 is TGTGCCAGCAGAACTCCTCCGGATACGCAGTATTTT.

This chain links TRBV6-6 with TRBJ2-2; the D gene is possibly TRBD1 (6 bases). The germline gives CDR1 MNHNY, CDR2 SVGAGI (reference sequence). This CDR3 is built from 15 residues. With 6 bases removed from V and 1 base from J, the gap between germline ends came to 12 bases. CDR3 nucleotides: TGTGCCAGCAGCACGGACAGATTGAACACCGGGGAGCTGTTTTTT. It codes for CASSTDRLNTGELFF.

The V and J genes are TRBV5-1 and TRBJ2-1; 11 bases align to TRBD2. This CDR3 contains 14 residues. Germline CDR1 reads SGHRS; CDR2 reads YFSETQ. V trimming: 5 bases; J trimming: 6 bases; junction bases outside the gene matches: 4. CDR3 in amino acids: CASRRLAGPNEQFF. The CDR3 nucleotides are TGCGCCAGCAGGCGACTAGCGGGGCCCAATGAGCAGTTCTTC.

The count of this clone is one. The V and J genes are TRBV14 and TRBJ2-2; the D is unclear. Trimming removed 3 bases from V and 3 bases from J, with 14 bases in between. The CDR3 runs to 16 residues. Germline CDR1 is SGHDN and CDR2 is FVKESK. CDR3 DNA sequence: TGTGCCAGCAGCCACCACCGGGTCCGGGACACCGGGGAGCTGTTTTTT. It encodes CASSHHRVRDTGELFF.

The count of this clone is one. V usage is TRBV28 and J usage is TRBJ1-1, with TRBD1 as a possible D gene (6 bases). This CDR3 is built from 15 residues. With 5 bases removed from V and 5 bases from J, the gap between germline ends came to 18 bases. Germline CDR1 MDHEN, CDR2 SYDVKM. CDR3 nucleotides: TGTGCCAGCAGTGCGCCCTCCGCCGGGACAACTGAAGCTTTCTTT. Translation: CASSAPSAGTTEAFF.